This TCR beta chain was obtained from a study of T cell responses to AZD1222 COVID-19 vaccine. Background on the study: It was second doses at about 4 or about 12 weeks that were pooled. Study-level points and caveats: The study reported that nearly half of spike-specific TCRs target unmutated variant regions. Donors skewed white British and female; clonal diversity was possibly underestimated.

The ends lost 2 bases at V and 4 bases at J; junction bases unmatched: 9. The CDR3 spans 16 residues. Looked up from germline, CDR1 is MNHEY and CDR2 is SMNVEV (reference sequence). To note about this clone: Its antigen is as yet unknown.

TCRdb keeps only in-frame clones here, not all; method: immunoSEQ multiplex PCR. This sample carries some 130,000 clones, 88% of them seen once, and the ten largest clones take 7.5% to 8%. This specimen was peripheral blood, taken on day 0 of AZD1222 vaccination. The chain has TRBV27 and TRBJ2-7; 9 bases agree with TRBD2. The receptor was derived from an adult in good health. CDR3 sequence (DNA): TGTGCCAGCAGTTTACCCTCGGCGGGAGGGCGTTACGAGCAGTACTTC. Amino acids: CASSLPSAGGRYEQYF.